This TCR beta chain was documented in a study of Graves' ophthalmopathy and Graves' hyperthyroidism. RNA served as the template for amplifying TCR beta CDR3 regions. First-round RT-PCR used HTBI primers; second-round multiplex PCR followed. A single record per CDR3 protein comes from TCRdb applying MiXCR to the multiplex PCR reads. The sample contains hundreds of thousands of distinct CDR3 sequences, under 25% of which appear only once. Hyperthyroidism counted as stable given no ophthalmopathy within 18 months of follow-up. The CDR3 is 14 residues long. Trimming stripped 3 bases from V and 0 bases from J, with 9 bases between. CDR1 is SEHNR and CDR2 is FQNEAQ in the germline V gene (reference sequence). This clonotype was seen repeatedly, ten times or more.

The sequencing input was peripheral blood. The rearrangement joins TRBV7-9 to TRBJ2-7; unclear D gene. The source of this sequence is a woman aged 18 to 35 with stable Graves' hyperthyroidism. The CDR3 nucleotides are TGTGCCAGCAGCTTCATGGCAGGCTCCTACGAGCAGTACTTC. This encodes CASSFMAGSYEQYF. The variable domain in full, completed from reference TRBV7-9 and TRBJ2-7, reads DTGVSQNPRHKITKRGQNVTFRCDPISEHNRLYWYRQTLGQGPEFLTYFQNEAQLEKSRLLSDRFSAERPKGSFSTLEIQRTEQGDSAMYLCASSFMAGSYEQYFGPGTRLTVT.